This T cell receptor (beta chain) was captured in a study of T cells in Graves' hyperthyroidism and ophthalmopathy. Study observations and caveats: Blood also held most thyroid clonotypes expanded beyond 0.001.

It was RNA transcripts that yielded the amplified TCR beta CDR3 regions. First-round RT-PCR of the TCR CDR3 relied on the HTBI primer set. TCRdb analysed the multiplex PCR reads with MiXCR anew, one entry per CDR3 protein. The sample yields a few hundred thousand distinct CDR3 sequences, less than 15% seen once. After removal of 10 bases from V and 5 bases from J, the junction contained 16 bases not matched to a gene. The germline gives CDR1 MDHEN, CDR2 SYDVKM. CDR3 length: 15 residues. This clonotype has ten or more counts. What it recognizes is unknown. Investigators excluded patients with uncontrolled infection, other autoimmune disease, pregnancy or lactation. For the diagnoses, clinical symptoms, serum thyroxine and TRAb, thyroid ultrasound and orbital computed tomography were used.

Sequencing was done on a sample of blood. The sequence was collected from a woman aged 35 to 49 with Graves' hyperthyroidism. The V call is TRBV28, the J call TRBJ2-5, with 7 bases matching TRBD2. CDR3 protein: CATSGSGIFGETQYF. CDR3 sequence (DNA): TGTGCCACCTCGGGGAGCGGGATCTTTGGGGAGACCCAGTACTTC.